The following is a T cell receptor (beta chain) sequence with its context. Its specificity is unknown. Per germline, CDR1 MNHEY and CDR2 SMNVEV (reference sequence). Trimming took 4 bases from V and 0 from J, leaving 10 bases between them. The CDR3 covers 16 residues. These data come from a study of T cell responses to AZD1222 COVID-19 vaccine. General observations from the study: The sample set comprised mostly white British donors with more females, and clonal diversity was possibly underestimated.

Method: immunoSEQ multiplex PCR; TCRdb's copy keeps in-frame clones and lacks some. The sample includes over 150,000 clones, more than 80% of them seen just once. The clonotype comes from an adult in good health. V is TRBV27 and J is TRBJ1-6, with no clear D. This specimen was peripheral blood, taken on day 0 of AZD1222 vaccination. The CDR3 region is CASSYIDGSYNSPLHF. Written as DNA, the CDR3 is TGTGCCAGCAGTTATATCGACGGCTCCTATAATTCACCCCTCCACTTT.